This is a list of T cell receptor beta chains from one sample in a study of blood T cell repertoires in COVID-19. Libraries were prepared by immunoSEQ multiplex PCR; TCRdb keeps only in-frame clonotypes and omits some of them. The data show approximately 290,000 clones, 85% to 90% seen once. Material for sequencing was peripheral blood. Receptors originate from a man younger than 40 with acute or convalescent COVID-19. CDR3s include the opening cysteine and the closing phenylalanine or tryptophan. Fields, in order: V gene, D gene, J gene, clone size, CDR3 length, CDR3 protein, CDR3 DNA. A D gene is named only where the DNA matches it firmly. Size is omitted from some rows. Given values are once, few, many or a class for expanded clones.

TRBV5-3	TRBD1	TRBJ2-3	NA	18	CARSFGTGGRSHTDTQYF	TGTGCCAGAAGCTTTGGGACAGGGGGGCGAAGCCATACAGATACGCAGTATTTT
TRBV12-3/TRBV12-4	NA	TRBJ1-2	NA	12	CASSRTVLGYTF	TGTGCCAGCAGCAGGACAGTTCTTGGCTACACCTTC
TRBV4-2	TRBD2	TRBJ2-1	NA	15	CASSQELAGALRQFF	TGTGCCAGCAGCCAAGAGCTAGCGGGGGCCTTGAGGCAGTTCTTC
TRBV10-3	NA	TRBJ2-7	once	15	CAISESTGSSYEQYF	TGTGCCATCAGTGAGTCAACAGGGTCTTCTTACGAGCAGTACTTC
TRBV29-1	TRBD1	TRBJ1-1	once	13	CSVEGQGNTEAFF	TGCAGCGTTGAAGGACAGGGGAACACTGAAGCTTTCTTT
TRBV2	TRBD1	TRBJ2-7	NA	13	CASSSDRDDEQYF	TGTGCCAGCAGTTCGGACAGGGATGACGAGCAGTACTTC
TRBV19	TRBD1	TRBJ2-7	NA	14	CASSPGTGYNEQYF	TGTGCCAGCAGTCCCGGGACAGGGTACAACGAGCAGTACTTC
TRBV3-1/TRBV3-2	TRBD2	TRBJ2-1	NA	17	CASSHVHLAGGVNEQFF	TGTGCCAGCAGCCACGTGCACCTAGCGGGAGGGGTCAATGAGCAGTTCTTC
TRBV5-1	NA	TRBJ2-1	once	16	CASSLVGGASYNEQFF	TGCGCCAGCAGCTTGGTAGGCGGGGCGTCCTACAATGAGCAGTTCTTC
TRBV29-1	NA	TRBJ1-2	NA	12	CSVHGTSYGYTF	TGCAGCGTTCACGGGACTTCCTATGGCTACACCTTC
TRBV7-6	NA	TRBJ2-7	few	13	CASSGTSSYEQYF	TGTGCCAGCTCTGGGACAAGCTCCTACGAGCAGTACTTC
TRBV7-2	NA	TRBJ1-2	NA	14	CASSLGGGNYGYTF	TGTGCCAGCAGCTTAGGGGGCGGAAACTATGGCTACACCTTC
TRBV3-1/TRBV3-2	NA	TRBJ1-2	NA	13	CASSGSAVYGYTF	TGTGCCAGCAGTGGCTCTGCAGTCTATGGCTACACCTTC
TRBV29-1	TRBD2	TRBJ2-1	NA	15	CSVPRLAGILGEQFF	TGCAGCGTTCCTCGACTAGCGGGCATCCTGGGGGAGCAGTTCTTC
TRBV3-1/TRBV3-2	TRBD1	TRBJ2-5	NA	16	CASSQWGQGARETQYF	TGTGCCAGCAGCCAATGGGGACAGGGGGCGAGAGAGACCCAGTACTTC
TRBV15	TRBD1	TRBJ2-3	NA	14	CATSQGQPKDTQYF	TGTGCCACCAGTCAGGGACAGCCAAAAGATACGCAGTATTTT
TRBV7-9	NA	TRBJ2-3	few	15	CASSLDGRSTDTQYF	TGTGCCAGCAGCTTAGATGGGAGAAGCACAGATACGCAGTATTTT
TRBV27	NA	TRBJ2-1	NA	13	CASSLDSYNEQFF	TGTGCCAGCAGTTTAGACAGCTACAATGAGCAGTTCTTC
TRBV19	TRBD1	TRBJ1-3	NA	18	CASSLPLRQGSSGNTIYF	TGTGCCAGTAGTCTTCCCCTCCGACAGGGCAGTTCTGGAAACACCATATATTTT
TRBV5-6	NA	TRBJ1-1	NA	12	CASSLAGFEAFF	TGTGCCAGCAGCTTGGCGGGTTTTGAAGCTTTCTTT
TRBV6-1	NA	TRBJ1-3	NA	14	CASSEGHSGNTIYF	TGTGCCAGCAGTGAAGGGCACTCTGGAAACACCATATATTTT
TRBV27	TRBD1	TRBJ1-6	NA	15	CASSPRQGVNSPLHF	TGTGCCAGCAGTCCGAGACAGGGCGTCAATTCACCCCTCCACTTT
TRBV5-4	TRBD1	TRBJ2-3	NA	14	CASSLGQTTDTQYF	TGTGCCAGCAGCCTGGGACAGACCACAGATACGCAGTATTTT
TRBV6-5	NA	TRBJ2-1	NA	12	CASRYADSLSFF	TGTGCCAGCAGATACGCGGACAGTCTTTCCTTCTTC
TRBV5-4	TRBD1	TRBJ1-2	NA	14	CASSRTGGDYGYTF	TGTGCCAGCAGCCGGACAGGGGGGGACTATGGCTACACCTTC
TRBV19	NA	TRBJ2-1	once	12	CASRQGVNEQFF	TGTGCCAGTAGGCAGGGTGTTAATGAGCAGTTCTTC
TRBV19	TRBD1	TRBJ1-1	NA	13	CASSSDRATEAFF	TGTGCCAGTAGTTCGGACAGGGCGACTGAAGCTTTCTTT
TRBV4-1	NA	TRBJ1-4	NA	17	CASSQGVRRRTNEKLFF	TGCGCCAGCAGCCAAGGAGTTAGGAGGAGAACTAATGAAAAACTGTTTTTT
TRBV30	NA	TRBJ2-2	few	15	CAWRGGAVPTGELFF	TGTGCCTGGAGAGGTGGAGCAGTCCCCACCGGGGAGCTGTTTTTT
TRBV7-9	NA	TRBJ2-3	NA	14	CASSFSGLTDTQYF	TGTGCCAGCAGCTTTAGCGGCCTCACAGATACGCAGTATTTT
TRBV6-2/TRBV6-3	NA	TRBJ2-7	NA	14	CASSYTTSSYEQYF	TGTGCCAGCAGTTACACTACTAGCTCCTACGAGCAGTACTTC